The clone carrying this TCR beta chain was counted a few times. The antigen is unknown. The source of the sample is a study of cytomegalovirus exposure and HLA in healthy donors. Study-level findings and limits: Across all donors, roughly uniform sequencing depth was an assumption of the presence/absence analyses. Later analysis suggested most CMV-associated TCR beta chains were HLA-restricted. As confirmed in vitro, a few CMV-associated chains were specific for CMV antigens. Later work associated over 15,000 TCR beta sequences with HLA alleles at 0.05 false discovery rate.

13 Jbeta primers and 60 Vbeta primers were used for the PCR. Produced via immunoSEQ multiplex PCR; TCRdb's table is partial and in-frame only. The data hold 95,000 to 150,000 clones, with under 85% observed a single time. Trimming cost V 4 bases and J 7 bases; bases outside gene matches: 4. The germline CDR1 and CDR2 sequences are LNHDA and SQIVND (reference sequence). The CDR3 length is 14 residues. Sequenced material: PBMCs. The chain carries TRBV19 and TRBJ1-5, with TRBD1 identical over 10 bases. The sequence derives from a woman between 50 and 59 years old in good health and CMV-seropositive. The DNA of the CDR3 is TGTGCCAGTAGTAGGGGGACAGGGGAACAGCCCCAGCATTTT. It specifies CASSRGTGEQPQHF.